This T cell receptor beta chain emerged from a study of monozygotic twins with inflammatory bowel disease (dated by TCRdb to the late 2010s). About the investigation overall: The complete study included 28 monozygotic twin pairs: 19 IBD-discordant Danish pairs and nine German pairs, of which four were IBD-concordant and five were IBD-discordant. Within discordant pairs, disease-associated traits were sought mainly by comparing IBD patients with their genetically identical healthy co-twins. Each individual had, on average, about 151 000 unique TCRalpha sequences and 181 000 unique TCRbeta sequences available for analysis.

What the authors observed across the whole study: No single strong signal or clonotype linked to IBD turned up in the results, so the idea that one exists was not supported. The analysis was unable to tell different T cell subtypes apart. IBD patients had lower TCRbeta repertoire diversity, measured by the inverse Simpson index, than their healthy co-twins. Differing immunosuppressive treatments among patients may have added background noise and inter-individual variability to the repertoires. Fewer clonotypes were shared with other individuals by IBD patients than by healthy twins, most markedly in patients showing signs of disease activity. Concordant and discordant twins showed no difference in repertoire similarity, possibly because of limited statistical power.

Comments on this clonotype: Its binding antigen is unknown.

From each donor, a roughly 2.7 ml peripheral blood sample was collected into PAXgene tubes and stored at -80 degrees C. Without T cell sorting, total RNA was isolated from whole blood using the PAXgene blood miRNA kit on an automated QIAcube. Peripheral blood from monozygotic twin pairs who were concordant or discordant for inflammatory bowel disease underwent deep TCRalpha and TCRbeta repertoire profiling using unique molecular barcoding. For every twin pair, smoking habits were documented, and each individual was categorised as a current, former or never smoker. From its cysteine to its phenylalanine, the CDR3 spans 15 amino acids. No DNA appears here. In the germline V gene, CDR1 corresponds to SGHTA and CDR2 to FQGNSA. Library preparation employed 5' RACE. Preparation of each TCR library used approximately 3,200 ng of total RNA. For each sample, cDNA was synthesized in eight separate reactions using SMARTScribe reverse transcriptase. During cDNA synthesis, template switching was used to introduce unique molecular identifiers that contained a 6-nucleotide sample barcode. TCRalpha and TCRbeta cDNA was amplified by two nested PCRs of about 15 and 9 cycles, with bead purification after each PCR. Before amplification, the cDNA was treated with uracil DNA-glycosylase and purified using the QIAquick PCR purification kit. The second PCR added Illumina TruSeq-compatible adapters along with sample-specific barcodes. TapeStation and Qubit were used to check library quality and concentration, and 5 ng of each library was pooled. Pooled libraries were sequenced on an Illumina HiSeq2500 single-index Rapid Run with 2 x 100 bp reads and custom sequencing primers. The published analysis was carried out like this. MiGEC version 1.2.6 was used for UMI-based consensus assembly, which corrected PCR and sequencing errors. MiXCR version 2.1.1 handled V(D)J alignment, clonotype assembly and CDR3 extraction. Normalisation of gene usage, clonotype sharing and MAIT/NKT TCR abundance was achieved by analysing the top 1000, 10 000 and 20 000 clonotypes per sample. Diversity was computed as the inverse Simpson index with the vegan R package after downsampling to 27 000 UMIs. Paired Mann-Whitney U tests were applied to discordant twin pairs, and Benjamini-Hochberg correction was used for multiple testing. Reprocessed by TCRdb, the reads give a single entry per CDR3 protein sequence, without DNA. The V and J calls shown here were made by TCRdb, not taken from the authors' results. The sample's table lists a count of over 150,000 distinct CDR3 sequences. Roughly 2.6% of the sample belongs to the ten largest clones.

The source of this sequence is a human donor with ulcerative colitis or Crohn's disease, or a healthy co-twin of an affected twin (not recorded which). The chain joins TRBV7-2 to TRBJ2-5; TCRdb designates TRBD2, a call that cannot be tested without DNA. The sample was blood. The CDR3 reads CASSLDPRFEETQYF.